These T cell receptor beta chains were read from a single sample in a study of blood T cells in healthy people across ages. TCRdb re-analysed the 5' RACE reads in MiXCR, keeping a single row per CDR3 protein. The sample has some 1.8 million distinct CDR3 sequences, around 40% seen once. Sequenced input: blood. These receptors were collected from a human donor in good health. The conserved cysteine and the conserved F or W are not part of the CDR3 here.

j_call v_call cdr3_aa
TRBJ2-4 TRBV4-3 ASSATGTGEDIQY
TRBJ2-5 TRBV10-3 ATVDGRGETQY
TRBJ2-7 TRBV7-8 ASSPRDFGYEQY
TRBJ1-2 TRBV20-1 SAREYRESNYGYT
TRBJ2-5 TRBV7-9 ASSPRSTGGFWEQY
TRBJ1-2 TRBV18 ASSFPPTAVANYGYT
TRBJ2-3 TRBV12-3/TRBV12-4 ASSNGGTDTQY
TRBJ1-1 TRBV7-2 ASSIVAGADTEAF
TRBJ2-1 TRBV6-1 ASSVLGDSYNEQF
TRBJ1-4 TRBV5-1 ASSPGGGKEKLF
TRBJ2-7 TRBV28 ASRQQGSYYEQY
TRBJ2-1 TRBV28 ASSPRGAYHEQF
NA TRBV7-9 ASSPTFDRGGYEQY
TRBJ2-1 TRBV5-5 ASSLKPRGEQF
TRBJ2-7 TRBV28 ASSFGGTTYEQY
TRBJ1-2 TRBV28 ASSLYGTALYGYT
TRBJ2-1 TRBV4-3 ASSHTRGGPYNEQF
TRBJ2-7 TRBV15 AASRLGASYEQY
TRBJ1-1 TRBV28 ASTPGGGAF
TRBJ2-1 TRBV7-3 ASSLNAGNNEQF
TRBJ2-7 TRBV7-9 ASSRRQGKSAYEQY
TRBJ2-3 TRBV7-2 ASSLQVAPTDTQY
TRBJ2-1 TRBV28 ASSTQGEKSYNEQF
TRBJ2-1 TRBV20-1 SAGDRPPSYNEQF
TRBJ1-2 TRBV6-6 ASSYGRHSYGYT
TRBJ2-3 TRBV24-1 ATSDNSWTGTDTEY
TRBJ1-4 TRBV25-1 ASSASGPTNEKLF
TRBJ2-7 TRBV2 ASSVWGAGEQY
TRBJ2-3 TRBV9 ASSALAGGLTDTQY
TRBJ2-5 TRBV7-9 ASSRGGTQETQY
TRBJ1-5 TRBV6-2/TRBV6-3 ASRTRQSNQPQH
TRBJ2-5 TRBV5-6 ASSLALRGGRETQY
TRBJ2-7 TRBV20-1 SARGQLPYEQY
TRBJ1-1 TRBV4-3 ASSQAETGWNTEAF
TRBJ1-1 TRBV25-1 ASSEFLEGFTEAF
TRBJ2-7 TRBV3-1 ASSQVGTGQTYEQY
TRBJ1-4 TRBV4-3 ASSQAEANEKLF
TRBJ1-1 TRBV4-3 ASSQDLIGGSTEAF
TRBJ2-5 TRBV9 ASSARDTQETQY
TRBJ2-7 TRBV6-5 ASSYSGAGTYEQY
TRBJ2-3 TRBV9 ASSVRDWDTQY
TRBJ2-4 TRBV18 ASSPPPRGVINEQY
TRBJ2-6 TRBV10-3 AIGSQVPSSGANVLT
TRBJ1-1 TRBV12-5 ASGPPTEMNTEAF
TRBJ2-1 TRBV20-1 SAGTWDNEQF